Following are 14 T cell receptor beta chains from one sample sequenced in a study of T-cell memory formation after mild COVID-19. TCRdb recomputed calls from the 5' RACE reads with MiXCR, one row per CDR3 protein. This table has about 470,000 distinct CDR3 sequences, 25% appearing once. Sequenced sample: PBMCs or a T cell subset sorted from them (not recorded which). Receptor source: an adult woman who had mild COVID-19 (a few samples of this study predate the infection). Cell type and time point are not known.

This clonotype came up a few times. This sequence joins TRBV29-1 and TRBJ2-3; D remains unclear. CDR3 size: 12 residues. The V and J ends lost 2 bases and 3 bases respectively, with 6 bases between them. Germline CDR1 reads SQVTM; CDR2 reads ANQGSEA. The CDR3 DNA follows: TGCAGCGTTGAATTCCAGACAGATACGCAGTATTTT. The encoded protein is CSVEFQTDTQYF.

This clonotype was detected only a few times. The chain is built from TRBV12-3 or TRBV12-4 and TRBJ1-4; D gene uncertain. V lost 1 base to trimming and J lost 12 bases, with 12 bases between them. The CDR3 loop spans 13 amino acids. The CDR3 DNA reads TGTGCCAGCAGTTTAGTCTACCTTGGGGAACTGTTTTTT. Protein sequence: CASSLVYLGELFF.

This clonotype was detected a few times. The chain carries TRBV7-9 and TRBJ2-3; 7 nucleotides line up with TRBD1. This CDR3 is built from 12 residues. CDR1 and CDR2 from the germline V gene are SEHNR and FQNEAQ (reference sequence). V trimming: 2 bases; J trimming: 11 bases; junction bases outside the gene matches: 4. The CDR3 nucleotides are TGTGCCAGCAGCTTACGTGACAGGGAGCAGTATTTT. Residues: CASSLRDREQYF.

The V and J genes are TRBV7-2 and TRBJ1-2, with 9 bases matching TRBD1. This CDR3 has 14 amino acids. After removal of 5 bases from V and 4 bases from J, the junction contained 5 bases not matched to a gene. CDR1 and CDR2 from the germline V gene are SGHTA and FQGNSA. The CDR3 sequence is CASSEDRGPYGYTF. CDR3 DNA sequence: TGTGCCAGCAGCGAGGACAGGGGCCCCTATGGCTACACCTTC.

The rearrangement links TRBV19 to TRBJ2-5; TRBD1 aligns across 7 bases. Losses at the gene ends were 5 bases for V and 6 bases for J; bases not matched to a gene: 12. Germline CDR1 LNHDA, CDR2 SQIVND (reference sequence). CDR3 length: 15 amino acids. The CDR3 bases are TGTGCCAGTAGTTTCCGACAGGGTGGGGATCAGACCCAGTACTTC. Amino acid sequence: CASSFRQGGDQTQYF.

The chain employs TRBV9 and TRBJ1-6, with 9 bases aligning to TRBD1. Germline trimming cut 0 bases from V and 7 bases from J; bases unmatched to any gene: 2. Germline values: CDR1 SGDLS, CDR2 YYNGEE. CDR3 length: 15 amino acids. The DNA of the CDR3 is TGTGCCAGCAGCGTAGGGGACAGGGAGAATTCACCCCTCCACTTT. Protein sequence: CASSVGDRENSPLHF.

The chain uses TRBV6-1 and TRBJ1-5, with D hard to call. Germline V gives CDR1 MNHNS, CDR2 SASEGT. V gave up 7 bases and J gave up 2 bases, with 9 bases separating them. This CDR3 has 13 residues. The CDR3 nucleotides are TGTGCCAGCAAGGAATGGGGCAATCAGCCCCAGCATTTT. This translates into CASKEWGNQPQHF.

This chain uses TRBV6-1 with TRBJ2-7; D may be TRBD2 (7 bases). Germline values: CDR1 MNHNS, CDR2 SASEGT. The germline V and J ends were trimmed by 2 bases and 2 bases, with 10 bases remaining between them. This CDR3 is 14 amino acids long. The CDR3 bases are TGTGCCAGCAGTGAACGCGGGGGCGCCTACGAGCAGTACTTC. It yields the protein CASSERGGAYEQYF.

The gene calls are TRBV5-1 and TRBJ1-4, with D possibly TRBD1 on 6 matching bases. Germline assignment: CDR1 SGHRS and CDR2 YFSETQ. The CDR3 length is 14 residues. V gave up 5 bases and J gave up 3 bases, with 11 bases separating them. CDR3 protein: CASRQTGPNEKLFF. CDR3 DNA sequence: TGCGCCAGCAGACAGACAGGACCTAATGAAAAACTGTTTTTT.

This clonotype was seen only a few times. V usage is TRBV29-1 and J usage is TRBJ2-5; 7 bases map to TRBD2. The CDR3 is 17 residues long. The germline V gene encodes CDR1 SQVTM and CDR2 ANQGSEA. V dropped 0 bases and J dropped 4; count of bases not matched to a gene: 14. DNA of the CDR3: TGCAGCGTTGAAGACTTCTCTGGGCGACTAGCTGTAGAGACCCAGTACTTC. As protein: CSVEDFSGRLAVETQYF.

The chain carries TRBV18 and TRBJ2-7; 7 bases fit TRBD1. CDR1 and CDR2 from the germline V gene are KGHSH and LQKENI. Trimming at V came to 6 bases and at J to 0 bases, leaving 5 bases not matched to a gene. There are 14 residues in the CDR3. For the CDR3, the DNA is TGTGCCAGCTCTTCGGGACAGAGCTCCTACGAGCAGTACTTC. Translating it yields CASSSGQSSYEQYF.

The chain recombines TRBV29-1 with TRBJ1-5, with D perhaps matching TRBD1 (6 bases). Germline CDR1 reads SQVTM; CDR2 reads ANQGSEA. Trimming left V 6 bases short and J 1 base short, with 10 bases between. CDR3 length: 13 residues. CDR3 sequence: CSVATGSNQPQHF. The CDR3, as DNA: TGCAGCGTAGCGACAGGAAGCAATCAGCCCCAGCATTTT.

This clonotype turned up a few times. The chain couples TRBV5-1 to TRBJ2-3; D gene unclear. This CDR3 spans 16 amino acids. The V gene's germline CDR1 is SGHRS and CDR2 YFSETQ. V gave up 4 bases and J gave up 1 base, with 16 bases separating them. CDR3 protein: CASSLTPGEGTDTQYF. CDR3 sequence (DNA): TGCGCCAGCAGCCTGACGCCAGGAGAGGGCACAGATACGCAGTATTTT.

CDR3 residues: CATSSGRTIDTQYF. CDR3 DNA: TGTGCCACCAGCAGTGGACGGACGATAGATACGCAGTATTTT. V gene TRBV15 combines with J gene TRBJ2-3; D gene unclear. Trimming left V 3 bases short and J 5 bases short, with 12 bases between. Germline CDR1 LNHNV, CDR2 YYDKDF (reference sequence). The CDR3 extends over 14 amino acids.